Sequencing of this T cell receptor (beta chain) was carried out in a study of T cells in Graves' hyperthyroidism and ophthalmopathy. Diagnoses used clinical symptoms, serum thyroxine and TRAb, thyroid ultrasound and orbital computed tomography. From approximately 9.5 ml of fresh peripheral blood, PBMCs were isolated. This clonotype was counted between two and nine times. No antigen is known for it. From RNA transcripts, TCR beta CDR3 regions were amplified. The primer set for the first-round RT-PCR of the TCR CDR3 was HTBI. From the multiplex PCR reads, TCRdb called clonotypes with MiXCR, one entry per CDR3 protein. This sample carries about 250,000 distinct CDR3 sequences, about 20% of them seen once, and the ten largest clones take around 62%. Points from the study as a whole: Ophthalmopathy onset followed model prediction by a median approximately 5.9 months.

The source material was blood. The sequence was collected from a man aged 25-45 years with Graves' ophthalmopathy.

CDR3 nucleotides: TGCGCCAGCAGCTTCCGGGAACCTGGTGTGGGGACCCTCCACTTT. Protein product: CASSFREPGVGTLHF. The chain recombines TRBV5-1 with TRBJ1-6; D is unresolved. Per germline, CDR1 SGHRS and CDR2 YFSETQ. CDR3 size: 15 residues. V gave up 2 bases and J gave up 14 bases, with 20 bases separating them. Filled out from reference TRBV5-1 and TRBJ1-6, the complete variable domain reads KAGVTQTPRYLIKTRGQQVTLSCSPISGHRSVSWYQQTPGQGLQFLFEYFSETQRNKGNFPGRFSGRQFSNSRSEMNVSTLELGDSALYLCASSFREPGVGTLHFGNGTRLTVT.